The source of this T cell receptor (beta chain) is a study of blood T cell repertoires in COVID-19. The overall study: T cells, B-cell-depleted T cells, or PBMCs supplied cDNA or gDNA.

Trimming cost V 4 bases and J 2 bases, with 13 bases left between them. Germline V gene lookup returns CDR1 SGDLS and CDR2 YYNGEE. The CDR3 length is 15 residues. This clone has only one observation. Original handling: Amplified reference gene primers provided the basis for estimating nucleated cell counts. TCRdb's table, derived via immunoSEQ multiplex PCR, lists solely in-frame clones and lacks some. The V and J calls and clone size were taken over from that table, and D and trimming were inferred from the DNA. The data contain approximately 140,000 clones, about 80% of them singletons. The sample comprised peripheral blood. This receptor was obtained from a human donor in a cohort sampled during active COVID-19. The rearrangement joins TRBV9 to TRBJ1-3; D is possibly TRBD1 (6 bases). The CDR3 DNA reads TGTGCCAGCAGCCCCCGCGGGGGGCCTGGAAACACCATATATTTT. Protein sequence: CASSPRGGPGNTIYF.